What follows describes a single TCR beta chain. As yet, its antigen is unknown. The data were taken from a study of monozygotic twins with inflammatory bowel disease. Study-wide points: Ultimately, a single strong signal or clonotype associated with IBD was not supported. IBD patients had lower TCRbeta diversity (inverse Simpson) than healthy co-twins.

CDR1 and CDR2 (germline): MNHNS, SASEGT. The CDR3 runs to 15 residues. TCRdb re-called the 5' RACE reads and gives one entry per CDR3 protein, without DNA. The table lists 350,000 to 500,000 distinct CDR3 sequences, with 2.4% in the top ten. Someone took a 2.5 ml blood sample from each of the donors. The sequenced sample was blood. This receptor was identified in a human donor with ulcerative colitis or Crohn's disease, or a healthy co-twin of an affected twin (not recorded which). V is TRBV6-1 and J is TRBJ1-5; without DNA, the TCRdb call of TRBD1 cannot be checked. The CDR3 sequence is CASSGWTDSNQPQHF.